This T cell receptor beta chain emerged from a study of early T cells in non-severe SARS-CoV-2 infection. Findings of the study overall: VDJdb matching skewed toward anti-spike CD8 responses, missing private and CD4 specificities.

This clonotype was found a few times. Its antigen is unidentified. Since a much larger clone is just one base distant, this may be a read error. Germline CDR1 and CDR2: SGHVS and FQNEAQ. The V gene lost 4 bases and the J gene lost 1 base, with 7 bases spanning the gap. This CDR3 is 13 amino acids long. The library protocol tagged individual cDNA molecules with unique molecular identifiers. Each CDR3 protein gets one entry after TCRdb re-called the 5' RACE reads with MiXCR. The sample contains about 83,000 distinct CDR3 sequences, roughly 13% of which appear only once. The sequencing input was whole blood. This TCR derives from an adult who was a healthcare worker with PCR-confirmed SARS-CoV-2 infection or an uninfected control (not recorded which). This chain links TRBV7-8 with TRBJ1-1; the D is unclear. DNA for the CDR3: TGTGCCAGCAGCTCCGGCAGGAACACTGAAGCTTTCTTT. As protein: CASSSGRNTEAFF.